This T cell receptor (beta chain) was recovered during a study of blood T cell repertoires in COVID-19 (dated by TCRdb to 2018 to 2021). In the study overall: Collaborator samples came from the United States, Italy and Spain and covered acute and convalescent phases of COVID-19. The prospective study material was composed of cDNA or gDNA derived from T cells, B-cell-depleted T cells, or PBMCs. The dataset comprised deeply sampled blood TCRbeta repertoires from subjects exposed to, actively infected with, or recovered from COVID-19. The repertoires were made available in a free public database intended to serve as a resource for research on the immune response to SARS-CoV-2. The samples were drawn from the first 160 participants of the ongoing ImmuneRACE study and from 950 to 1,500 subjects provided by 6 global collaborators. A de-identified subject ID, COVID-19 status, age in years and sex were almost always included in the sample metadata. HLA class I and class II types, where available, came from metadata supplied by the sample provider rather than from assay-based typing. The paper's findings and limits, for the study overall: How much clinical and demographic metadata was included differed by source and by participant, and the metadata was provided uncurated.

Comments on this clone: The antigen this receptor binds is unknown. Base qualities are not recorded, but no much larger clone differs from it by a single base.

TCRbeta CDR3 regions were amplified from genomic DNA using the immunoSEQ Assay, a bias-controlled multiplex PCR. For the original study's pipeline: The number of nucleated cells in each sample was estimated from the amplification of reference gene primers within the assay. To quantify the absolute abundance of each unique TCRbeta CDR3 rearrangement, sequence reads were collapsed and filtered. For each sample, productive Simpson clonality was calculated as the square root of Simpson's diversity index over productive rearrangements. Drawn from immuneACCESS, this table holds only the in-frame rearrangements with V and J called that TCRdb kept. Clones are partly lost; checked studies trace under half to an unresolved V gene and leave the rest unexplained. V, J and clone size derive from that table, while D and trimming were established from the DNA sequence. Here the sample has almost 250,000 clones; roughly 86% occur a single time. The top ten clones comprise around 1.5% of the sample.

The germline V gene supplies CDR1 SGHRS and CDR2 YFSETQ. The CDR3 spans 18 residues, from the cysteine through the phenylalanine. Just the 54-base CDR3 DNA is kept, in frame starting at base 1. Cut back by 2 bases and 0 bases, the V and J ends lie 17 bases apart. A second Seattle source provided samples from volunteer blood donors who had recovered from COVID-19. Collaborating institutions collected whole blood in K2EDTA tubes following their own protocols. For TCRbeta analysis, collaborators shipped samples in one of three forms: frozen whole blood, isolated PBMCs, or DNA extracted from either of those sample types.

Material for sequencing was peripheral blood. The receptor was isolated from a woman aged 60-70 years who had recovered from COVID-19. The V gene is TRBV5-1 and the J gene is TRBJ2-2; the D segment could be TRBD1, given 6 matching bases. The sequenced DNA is TGCGCCAGCAGCTTCGGGGACATATATTTCTCGAACACCGGGGAGCTGTTTTTT. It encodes CASSFGDIYFSNTGELFF. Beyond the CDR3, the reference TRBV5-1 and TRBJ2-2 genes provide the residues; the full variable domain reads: KAGVTQTPRYLIKTRGQQVTLSCSPISGHRSVSWYQQTPGQGLQFLFEYFSETQRNKGNFPGRFSGRQFSNSRSEMNVSTLELGDSALYLCASSFGDIYFSNTGELFFGEGSRLTVL.